The entry below gives a single TCR beta chain sequence along with its context. Participants were aged about 18 to 90 years from around 26 US areas. The sample is drawn from a study of blood T cell repertoires in COVID-19. Trimming pared 0 bases from V and 5 bases from J, leaving 10 bases between. The CDR3 totals 14 residues. CDR1 is SGHTA, CDR2 FQGNSA, per germline. As originally analysed: Quantification of nucleated cells was approximated via reference gene primer amplification. This table comes from immunoSEQ multiplex PCR, and its TCRdb copy is limited to in-frame clones, with some not included. The DNA was the basis for D and trimming; V, J and clone size are from that table. The sample includes nearly 300,000 clones, around nine tenths of them seen just once.

The V call is TRBV7-2, the J call TRBJ1-2; D not certain. The sequence derives from a woman between 50 and 59 years old who had been exposed to COVID-19. The sample was PBMCs or T cells enriched from blood (not recorded which). The CDR3 DNA reads TGTGCCAGCAGCTTAGCCTTTAGTGGTTATGGCTACACCTTC. It codes for CASSLAFSGYGYTF. The complete variable domain, with remaining parts taken from reference TRBV7-2 and TRBJ1-2, reads GAGVSQSPSNKVTEKGKDVELRCDPISGHTALYWYRQSLGQGLEFLIYFQGNSAPDKSGLPSDRFSAERTGGSVSTLTIQRTQQEDSAVYLCASSLAFSGYGYTFGSGTRLTVV.